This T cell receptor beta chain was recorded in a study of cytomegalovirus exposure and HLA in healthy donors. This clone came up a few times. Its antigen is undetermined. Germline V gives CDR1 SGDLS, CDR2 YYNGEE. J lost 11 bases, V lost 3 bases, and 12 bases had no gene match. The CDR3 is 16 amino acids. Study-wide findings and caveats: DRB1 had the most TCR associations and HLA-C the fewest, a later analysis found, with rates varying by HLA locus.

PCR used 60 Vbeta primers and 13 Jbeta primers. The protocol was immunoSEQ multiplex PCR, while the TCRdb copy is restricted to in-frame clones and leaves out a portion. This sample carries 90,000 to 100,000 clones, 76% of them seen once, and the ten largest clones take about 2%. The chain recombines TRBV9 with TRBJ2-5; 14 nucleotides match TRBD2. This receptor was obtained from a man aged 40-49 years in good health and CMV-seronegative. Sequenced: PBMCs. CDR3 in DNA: TGTGCCAGCAGCGCGGTCCCGACTAGCGGGGGGGAGGAGCAGTACTTC. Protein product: CASSAVPTSGGEEQYF.